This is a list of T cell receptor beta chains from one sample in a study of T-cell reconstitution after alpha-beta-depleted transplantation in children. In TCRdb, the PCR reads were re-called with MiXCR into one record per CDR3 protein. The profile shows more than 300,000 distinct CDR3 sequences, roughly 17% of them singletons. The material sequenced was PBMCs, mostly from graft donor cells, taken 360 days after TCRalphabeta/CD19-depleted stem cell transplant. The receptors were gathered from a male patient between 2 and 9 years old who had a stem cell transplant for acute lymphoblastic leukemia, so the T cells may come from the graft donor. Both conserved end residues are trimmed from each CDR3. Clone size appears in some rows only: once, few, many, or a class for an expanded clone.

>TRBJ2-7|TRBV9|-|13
ASSVAAGQSYEQY
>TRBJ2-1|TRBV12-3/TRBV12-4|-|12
ASSFDESYNEQF
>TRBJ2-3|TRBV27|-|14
ASSPHGRLAGDTQY
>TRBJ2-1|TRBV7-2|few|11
ASRNRVLDEQF
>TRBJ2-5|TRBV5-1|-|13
ASNAGLAGLETQY
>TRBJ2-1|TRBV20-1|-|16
SLTRTGTGGLGYNEQF
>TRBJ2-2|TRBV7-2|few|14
ASSLAGPRNTGELF
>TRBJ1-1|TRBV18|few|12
ASSPNGMNTEAF
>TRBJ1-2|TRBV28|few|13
ASSPSGTAVYGYT
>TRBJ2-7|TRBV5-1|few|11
ASSLLGNYEQY
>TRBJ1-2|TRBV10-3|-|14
AISESWSGGDDGYT
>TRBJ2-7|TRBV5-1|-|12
ASSPGRITYEQY
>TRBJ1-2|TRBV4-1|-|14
ASSRPGGGDGYGYT
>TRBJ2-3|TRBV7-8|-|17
ASSGLAGLQEGGPDTQY
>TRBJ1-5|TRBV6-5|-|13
ASSYGDRDLWPQH